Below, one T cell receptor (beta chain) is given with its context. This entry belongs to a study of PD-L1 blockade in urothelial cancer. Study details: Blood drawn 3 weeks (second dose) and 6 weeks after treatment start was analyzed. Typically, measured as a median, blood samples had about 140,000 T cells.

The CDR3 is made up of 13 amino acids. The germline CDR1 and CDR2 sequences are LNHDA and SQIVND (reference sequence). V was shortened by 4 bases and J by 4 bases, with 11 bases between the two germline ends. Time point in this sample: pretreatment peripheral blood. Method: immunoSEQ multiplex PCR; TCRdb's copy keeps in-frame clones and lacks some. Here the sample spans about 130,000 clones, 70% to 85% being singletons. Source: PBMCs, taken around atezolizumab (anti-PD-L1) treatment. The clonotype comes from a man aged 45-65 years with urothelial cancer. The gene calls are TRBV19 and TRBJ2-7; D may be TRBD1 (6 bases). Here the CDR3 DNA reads TGTGCCAGTAGTAGGACTCAGGGGTACGAGCAGTACTTC. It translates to CASSRTQGYEQYF.